Listed here are 9 T cell receptor beta chains from one sample, sequenced in a study of response to subunit inactivated influenza vaccine. One entry per CDR3 protein, called by TCRdb with MiXCR from the RT-PCR reads. The data contain a few hundred thousand distinct CDR3 sequences, roughly 7.9% of them singletons. The sample was PBMCs from blood, taken 23 months after vaccination. These receptors were taken from a man in his fifties or sixties who received an inactivated influenza vaccine.

This chain uses TRBV20-1 with TRBJ1-1; D is unresolved. The V gene's germline CDR1 is DFQATT and CDR2 SNEGSKA (reference sequence). The CDR3 spans 11 residues. The CDR3 sequence: CRISGFSEAFF. The CDR3, as DNA: TGCAGAATCTCAGGATTCTCTGAAGCTTTCTTT.

This rearrangement joins TRBV5-1 to TRBJ2-7, with 7 bases identical to TRBD1. From germline, CDR1 is SGHRS and CDR2 YFSETQ. Trimming cost V 0 bases and J 5 bases; bases outside gene matches: 14. This CDR3 has 17 amino acids. CDR3 DNA sequence: TGCGCCAGCAGCTTGGCCATTGTCCAGACAGGGCTAAACGAGCAGTACTTC. This sequence encodes CASSLAIVQTGLNEQYF.

V gene TRBV2 combines with J gene TRBJ2-2, with D unclear. The CDR3 spans 14 residues. The germline V and J ends were trimmed by 7 bases and 10 bases, with 19 bases remaining between them. CDR1 is SNHLY and CDR2 is FYNNEI in the germline V gene. The CDR3 spells CASTPALSSAELFF. The CDR3 nucleotides read TGTGCCAGCACCCCCGCCCTGAGTTCGGCGGAGCTGTTTTTT.

This clonotype occurred many times. J is TRBJ1-1 and V is TRBV10-3, with 8 bases that match TRBD1. V was clipped by 4 bases and J by 4 bases; unmatched bases: 2. Germline assignment: CDR1 ENHRY and CDR2 SYGVKD. This CDR3 has 13 residues. The CDR3 protein is CAISGTGTTEAFF. The CDR3 bases are TGTGCCATCAGTGGGACAGGGACCACTGAAGCTTTCTTT.

The CDR3 nucleotides read TGTGCCAGCAGCTTAGGAGGATGGGGACGCCAAGAGACCCAGTACTTC. Amino acids: CASSLGGWGRQETQYF. The genes are TRBV7-2 and TRBJ2-5; TRBD1 or TRBD2 may be the D gene (5 bases each). Germline V gives CDR1 SGHTA, CDR2 FQGNSA. CDR3 length equals 16 residues. The V end was cut by 1 base, the J end by 1 base, with 13 bases between.

The J gene is TRBJ2-7, the V gene TRBV18; D tentatively reads TRBD1 or TRBD2 (5 bases each). This CDR3 region has 15 residues. The germline V and J ends were trimmed by 0 bases and 1 base, with 10 bases remaining between them. Germline loops: CDR1 KGHSH, CDR2 LQKENI. CDR3 amino acids: CASSPPGTTSYEQYF. CDR3 sequence (DNA): TGTGCCAGCTCACCACCGGGGACGACGTCCTACGAGCAGTACTTC.

As regards this clonotype: The junction departs from the called germline gene at one end, perhaps through a read error. The chain uses TRBV12-3 or TRBV12-4 and TRBJ1-5; TRBD1 aligns across 8 bases. This CDR3 contains 13 residues. DNA of the CDR3: TGTGCCAGCAGTTTACTTGGCAGGGGGCCTTTTTTTTTT. Translating it yields CASSLLGRGPFFF.

This chain joins TRBV12-3 or TRBV12-4 and TRBJ1-4, with 7 nucleotides matching TRBD1. CDR3 length: 14 amino acids. After removal of 4 bases from V and 7 bases from J, the junction contained 6 bases not matched to a gene. CDR3: CASSSARGIEKLFF. As DNA, the CDR3 is TGTGCCAGCAGTTCGGCCAGGGGGATTGAAAAACTGTTTTTT.

In its sample, this clonotype was seen a few times. This chain joins TRBV20-1 and TRBJ1-2; possibly TRBD1 for D (5 bases). Deletions cut 4 bases from V and 7 bases from J, with 16 bases between. The germline CDR1 and CDR2 sequences are DFQATT and SNEGSKA (reference sequence). The CDR3 sequence is 13 residues long. The CDR3 coding sequence is TGCAGTGCTATGGCTCGGGGGGATCGTGGCTACACCTTC. It specifies CSAMARGDRGYTF.